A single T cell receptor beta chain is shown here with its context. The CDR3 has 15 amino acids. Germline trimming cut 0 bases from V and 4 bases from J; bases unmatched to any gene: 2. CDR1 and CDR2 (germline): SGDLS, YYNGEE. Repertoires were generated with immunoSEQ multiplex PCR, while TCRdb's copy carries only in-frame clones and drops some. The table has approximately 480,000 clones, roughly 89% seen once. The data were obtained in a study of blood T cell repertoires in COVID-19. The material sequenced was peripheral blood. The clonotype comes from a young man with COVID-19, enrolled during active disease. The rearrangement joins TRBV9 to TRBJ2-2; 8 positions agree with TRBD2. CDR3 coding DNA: TGTGCCAGCAGCGTAGGGCTAGCGGGCACCGGGGAGCTGTTTTTT. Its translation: CASSVGLAGTGELFF.